The 9 T cell receptor beta chains below come from one sample, sequenced in a study of T cell changes during pregnancy in multiple sclerosis. Repertoires were generated with immunoSEQ multiplex PCR, while TCRdb's copy carries only in-frame clones and drops some. Of tens of thousands of clones listed, 85% to 90% are singletons. The sequences come from peripheral blood, collected in the first trimester of pregnancy. These receptors were obtained from a female donor in good health, enrolled as a control in a pregnancy study.

This clone occurred a few times. This sequence joins TRBV9 and TRBJ2-1, with D possibly matching TRBD2 (7 bases). Germline CDR1 and CDR2: SGDLS and YYNGEE. V dropped 2 bases and J dropped 8 bases, with 20 bases sitting between them. The CDR3 runs to 16 residues. The DNA for the CDR3 is TGTGCCAGCAGCGTTCCAACGGGGGGCGGGCGGGATGAGCAGTTCTTC. As protein: CASSVPTGGGRDEQFF.

The V call is TRBV29-1, the J call TRBJ2-5, with TRBD1 matching 7 bases. V gave up 6 bases and J gave up 5 bases; unmatched junction bases: 12. The CDR3 has 14 residues. Germline V gene sequence: CDR1 SQVTM, CDR2 ANQGSEA. The CDR3 spells CSVTQDRVRETQYF. CDR3 nucleotide sequence: TGCAGCGTCACCCAAGACAGGGTGAGGGAGACCCAGTACTTC. Looking up the rest from reference TRBV29-1 and TRBJ2-5 gives the full variable domain: SAVISQKPSRDICQRGTSLTIQCQVDSQVTMMFWYRQQPGQSLTLIATANQGSEATYESGFVIDKFPISRPNLTFSTLTVSNMSPEDSSIYLCSVTQDRVRETQYFGPGTRLLVL.

The V call is TRBV7-9, the J call TRBJ2-7; D not certain. In germline, CDR1 is SEHNR, CDR2 FQNEAQ (reference sequence). The CDR3 extends over 12 amino acids. V was pared by 2 bases and J by 7 bases, with 9 bases between. Here the CDR3 DNA reads TGTGCCAGCAGCTTACAGGCTGGGGAGCAGTACTTC. Translating gives CASSLQAGEQYF.

The J gene is TRBJ2-5, the V gene TRBV7-8; 8 positions agree with TRBD2. Germline V gives CDR1 SGHVS, CDR2 FQNEAQ. V shed 6 bases and J 1 base; nucleotides not matched to a gene: 7. This CDR3 region has 15 residues. CDR3 sequence (DNA): TGTGCCAGCAGTAGAAGCGGGGGTCTCCAAGAGACCCAGTACTTC. This translates into CASSRSGGLQETQYF.

This rearrangement joins TRBV27 to TRBJ2-7, with a possible D match to TRBD2 (7 bases). V was shortened by 6 bases and J by 2 bases, with 11 bases between the two germline ends. Germline V lookup: CDR1 MNHEY, CDR2 SMNVEV (reference sequence). The CDR3 covers 13 residues. Written as DNA, the CDR3 is TGTGCCAGCAGCCTCGGGGGGCCCTACGAGCAGTACTTC. Translation gives CASSLGGPYEQYF.

This sequence joins TRBV19 and TRBJ2-1; TRBD1 matches at 7 bases. Unmatched junction bases numbered 8, after V lost 3 bases and J lost 0 bases. Germline CDR1 LNHDA, CDR2 SQIVND (reference sequence). The CDR3 is 17 amino acids. The DNA for the CDR3 is TGTGCCAGTAGTATTAGGGGGCAGTCGAGCTCCTACAATGAGCAGTTCTTC. Translating gives CASSIRGQSSSYNEQFF.

The CDR3 here is CASSYSGGNYGYTF. The CDR3 DNA reads TGTGCCAGCAGTTACTCAGGGGGTAACTATGGCTACACCTTC. J is TRBJ1-2 and V is TRBV6-5; the D gene is possibly TRBD1 (6 bases). The CDR3 loop spans 14 amino acids. Trimming cost V 0 bases and J 1 base, with 6 bases left between them. Germline V gene sequence: CDR1 MNHEY, CDR2 SVGAGI.

The chain carries TRBV4-2 and TRBJ2-5; TRBD1 agrees at 7 bases. The CDR3 consists of 18 residues. Germline V gene lookup returns CDR1 LGHNA and CDR2 YNFKEQ. The junction had 16 bases not matched to a gene; V was cut back by 2 bases and J by 4 bases. CDR3 DNA: TGTGCCAGCAGCCAACAACTTGAAGGGACAGTGGGAGTAGAGACCCAGTACTTC. Amino acids: CASSQQLEGTVGVETQYF.

This chain uses TRBV11-2 with TRBJ2-5; 8 bases line up with TRBD2. V trimming: 4 bases; J trimming: 2 bases; junction bases outside the gene matches: 6. CDR1 and CDR2 from the germline V gene are SGHAT and FQNNGV. The CDR3 contains 15 residues. The CDR3 region has the DNA TGTGCCAGCAGCTCGCGGGAGGTACTACAAGAGACCCAGTACTTC. Translating it yields CASSSREVLQETQYF.